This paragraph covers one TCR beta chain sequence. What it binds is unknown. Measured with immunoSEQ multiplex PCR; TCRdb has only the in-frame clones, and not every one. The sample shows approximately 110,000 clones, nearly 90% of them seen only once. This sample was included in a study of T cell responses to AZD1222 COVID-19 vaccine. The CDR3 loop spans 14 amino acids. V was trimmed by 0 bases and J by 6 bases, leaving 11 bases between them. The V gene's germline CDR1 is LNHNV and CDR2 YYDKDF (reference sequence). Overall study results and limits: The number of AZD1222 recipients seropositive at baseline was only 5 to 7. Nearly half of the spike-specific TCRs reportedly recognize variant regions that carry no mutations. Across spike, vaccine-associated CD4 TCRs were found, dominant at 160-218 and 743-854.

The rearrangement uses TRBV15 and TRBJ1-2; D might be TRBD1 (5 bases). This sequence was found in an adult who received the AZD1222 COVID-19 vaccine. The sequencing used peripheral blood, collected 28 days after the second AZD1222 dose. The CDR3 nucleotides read TGTGCCACCAGCAGAGATCGGTCGGGGGATGGCTACACCTTC. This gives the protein CATSRDRSGDGYTF. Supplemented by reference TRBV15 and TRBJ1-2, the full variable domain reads DAMVIQNPRYQVTQFGKPVTLSCSQTLNHNVMYWYQQKSSQAPKLLFHYYDKDFNNEADTPDNFQSRRPNTSFCFLDIRSPGLGDTAMYLCATSRDRSGDGYTFGSGTRLTVV.